This entry describes one T cell receptor (beta chain). The sample is drawn from a study of cytomegalovirus exposure and HLA in healthy donors. It was healthy bone marrow donors who served as donors. PCR amplification relied on 60 Vbeta primers (plus 13 Jbeta primers). Original analysis: Roughly 10 million shared chains were among 80 million or so unique TCR beta chains counted in a later analysis. Sequencing was performed with immunoSEQ multiplex PCR; in TCRdb, only in-frame clones are kept and a portion is missing. The DNA was the basis for D and trimming; V, J and clone size are from that table. This sample has under 200,000 clones, with around 76% found just once. The sample taken for sequencing was PBMCs. The receptor was derived from a young man in good health and CMV-seronegative.

DNA for the CDR3: TGTGCCAGCAGCTCTACAGGGGCCCTAAACATTCAGTACTTC. Amino acids: CASSSTGALNIQYF. The chain links TRBV7-2 to TRBJ2-4, with 7 positions matching TRBD1. Germline CDR1 reads SGHTA; CDR2 reads FQGNSA. V shed 4 bases and J 6 bases; nucleotides not matched to a gene: 6. The CDR3 runs 14 residues.